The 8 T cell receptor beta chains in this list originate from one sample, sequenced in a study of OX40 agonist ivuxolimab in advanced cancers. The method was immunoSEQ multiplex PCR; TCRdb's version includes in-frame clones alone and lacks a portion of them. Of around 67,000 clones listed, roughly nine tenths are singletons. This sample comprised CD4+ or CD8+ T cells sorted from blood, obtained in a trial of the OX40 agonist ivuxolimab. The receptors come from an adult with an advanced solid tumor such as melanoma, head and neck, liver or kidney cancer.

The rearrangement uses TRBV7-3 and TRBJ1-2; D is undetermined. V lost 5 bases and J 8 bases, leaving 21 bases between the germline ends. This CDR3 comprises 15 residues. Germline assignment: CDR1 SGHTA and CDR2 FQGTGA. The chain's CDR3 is CASSPTRPAGLGYTF. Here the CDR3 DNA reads TGTGCCAGCAGCCCTACCAGACCAGCCGGACTGGGCTACACCTTC.

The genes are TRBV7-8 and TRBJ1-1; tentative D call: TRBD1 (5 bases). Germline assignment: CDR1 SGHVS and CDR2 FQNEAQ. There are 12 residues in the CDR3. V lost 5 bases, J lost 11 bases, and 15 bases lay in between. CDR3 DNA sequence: TGTGCCAGCAGCCACTGGGGGAGCGAGGCTTTCTTT. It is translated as CASSHWGSEAFF.

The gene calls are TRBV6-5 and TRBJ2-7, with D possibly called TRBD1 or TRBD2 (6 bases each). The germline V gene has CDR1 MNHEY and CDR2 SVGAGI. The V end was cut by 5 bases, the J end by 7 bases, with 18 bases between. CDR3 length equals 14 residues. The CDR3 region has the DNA TGTGCCAGCAGTACAGGCAACAGGGCGGGGGAGCAGTACTTC. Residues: CASSTGNRAGEQYF.

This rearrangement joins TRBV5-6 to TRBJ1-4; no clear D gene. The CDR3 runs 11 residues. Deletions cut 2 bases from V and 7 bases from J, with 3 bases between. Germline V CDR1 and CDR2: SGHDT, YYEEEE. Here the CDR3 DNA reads TGTGCCAGCAGCTTCCGTGAAAAACTGTTTTTT. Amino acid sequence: CASSFREKLFF.

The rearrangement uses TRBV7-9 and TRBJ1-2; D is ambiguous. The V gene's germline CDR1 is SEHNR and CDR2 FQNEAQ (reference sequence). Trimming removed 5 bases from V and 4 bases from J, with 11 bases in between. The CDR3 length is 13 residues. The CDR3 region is CASSPGPTYGYTF. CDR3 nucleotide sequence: TGTGCCAGCAGCCCTGGACCGACCTATGGCTACACCTTC.

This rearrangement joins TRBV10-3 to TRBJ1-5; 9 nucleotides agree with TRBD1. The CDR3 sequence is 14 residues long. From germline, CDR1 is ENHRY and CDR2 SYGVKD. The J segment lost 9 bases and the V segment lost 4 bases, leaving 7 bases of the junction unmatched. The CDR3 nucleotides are TGTGCCATCAGTGTCGACAGGGGGGTGGGGCCCCAGCATTTT. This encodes CAISVDRGVGPQHF.

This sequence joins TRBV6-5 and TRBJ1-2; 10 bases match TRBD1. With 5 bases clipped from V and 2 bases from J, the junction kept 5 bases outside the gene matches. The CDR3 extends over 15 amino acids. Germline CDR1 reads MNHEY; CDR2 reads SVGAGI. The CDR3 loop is CASSRRQGANYGYTF. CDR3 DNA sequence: TGTGCCAGCAGTCGACGACAGGGGGCGAACTATGGCTACACCTTC.

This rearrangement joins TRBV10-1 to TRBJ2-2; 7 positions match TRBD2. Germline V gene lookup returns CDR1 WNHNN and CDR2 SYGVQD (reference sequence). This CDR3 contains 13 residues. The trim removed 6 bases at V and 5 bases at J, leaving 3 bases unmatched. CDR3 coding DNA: TGCGCCAGCAGGGGTAGCGGGACCGGGGAGCTGTTTTTT. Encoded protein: CASRGSGTGELFF.